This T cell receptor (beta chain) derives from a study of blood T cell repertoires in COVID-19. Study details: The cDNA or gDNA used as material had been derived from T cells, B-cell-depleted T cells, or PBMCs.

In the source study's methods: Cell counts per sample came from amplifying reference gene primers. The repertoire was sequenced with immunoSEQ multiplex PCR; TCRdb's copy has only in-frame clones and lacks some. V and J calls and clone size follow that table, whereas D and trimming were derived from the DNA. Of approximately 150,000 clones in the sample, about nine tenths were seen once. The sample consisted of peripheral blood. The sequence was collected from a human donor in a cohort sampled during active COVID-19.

The CDR3: CASISGGYEKLFF. In DNA form, the CDR3 reads TGTGCCAGCATTTCGGGCGGGTATGAAAAACTGTTTTTT. V and J are TRBV2 and TRBJ1-4; no definite D call. Trimming removed 7 bases at V and 6 bases at J, with 12 bases between. Germline CDR1 is SNHLY and CDR2 is FYNNEI. The CDR3 consists of 13 residues.